The T cell receptor (beta chain) described here comes from a study of T cell repertoires in aging, cancer and after chemotherapy. Background on the study: Clear clonal overlap appeared across healthy donor samples taken over several months to years.

Overall study results and limits: Compared with age-matched healthy donors, untreated hematological or solid cancer patients showed higher blood TCR clonality.

In its sample, this clonotype is medium-sized. What it binds is not known. This CDR3 has 13 amino acids. V dropped 8 bases and J dropped 9 bases, with 19 bases sitting between them. Germline values: CDR1 MNHEY, CDR2 SVGEGT. The template was genomic DNA from peripheral blood, not RNA. Rearranged V-D-J TRB sequences were amplified with a mixed TRB-A/B primer pool. TCRdb reprocessed the multiplex PCR reads with MiXCR, giving one entry per CDR3 protein. The sample contains some 10,000 distinct CDR3 sequences, about 33% of which appear only once. The chain employs TRBV6-2 or TRBV6-3 and TRBJ2-5; D possibly corresponds to TRBD2 (5 bases). Sequences were obtained from blood. The sequence was obtained from a human donor in good health. The donor label of this sample is uncertain. CDR3 sequence reads: CASRLAGLLAQYF. The CDR3 coding sequence is TGTGCCAGCCGGTTGGCGGGCCTATTGGCCCAGTACTTC.